These 29 T cell receptor beta chains were all obtained from the same sample, sequenced in a study of blood T cell repertoires in COVID-19. Clones were sequenced by immunoSEQ multiplex PCR, and TCRdb holds only the in-frame ones, with some missing. The sample holds about 280,000 clones, around 90% seen once. Sequencing was done on a sample of peripheral blood. Receptor source: a woman aged 40 to 50 who had recovered from COVID-19.

The J gene is TRBJ1-2, the V gene TRBV5-1; D gene uncertain. V lost 0 bases and J lost 0, with 9 bases in between. In germline, CDR1 is SGHRS, CDR2 YFSETQ. The CDR3 totals 15 residues. The CDR3 bases are TGCGCCAGCAGCTTGGCCCCCACAGCTAACTATGGCTACACCTTC. It yields the protein CASSLAPTANYGYTF.

The chain combines TRBV2 with TRBJ2-7; 8 bases fit TRBD2. Germline values: CDR1 SNHLY, CDR2 FYNNEI. Trimming cost V 7 bases and J 2 bases; bases outside gene matches: 10. The CDR3 contains 15 residues. CDR3 in amino acids: CASKGPAGDPYEQYF. The CDR3 DNA sequence: TGTGCCAGCAAGGGGCCAGCGGGAGACCCCTACGAGCAGTACTTC.

The chain combines TRBV29-1 with TRBJ2-1, with no clear D. There are 14 residues in the CDR3. The ends were cut back, 3 bases at V and 5 bases at J, with 14 bases in the middle. The germline gives CDR1 SQVTM, CDR2 ANQGSEA. CDR3 protein: CSVEVWSEDNEQFF. The CDR3 DNA follows: TGCAGCGTTGAGGTTTGGAGCGAGGACAATGAGCAGTTCTTC.

The chain is built from TRBV30 and TRBJ1-2, with 8 positions matching TRBD1. CDR1 and CDR2 (germline): GTSNPN, SVGIG (reference sequence). The CDR3 is 14 amino acids. V lost 0 bases to trimming and J lost 2 bases; unmatched junction nucleotides: 2. The CDR3 DNA reads TGTGCCTGGAGTGTACAGGGGGTAAACTATGGCTACACCTTC. Translating it yields CAWSVQGVNYGYTF.

The genes are TRBV6-1 and TRBJ2-7; D ambiguous. This CDR3 region has 14 residues. Germline CDR1 is MNHNS and CDR2 is SASEGT. The V end was cut by 6 bases, the J end by 0 bases, with 12 bases between. CDR3 bases: TGTGCCAGCAGAGTCCGAGATGGCTCCTACGAGCAGTACTTC. This codes for CASRVRDGSYEQYF.

This chain connects TRBV27 to TRBJ2-3; 10 bases match TRBD2. Losses at the gene ends were 3 bases for V and 1 base for J; bases not matched to a gene: 4. CDR1 is MNHEY, CDR2 SMNVEV, per germline (reference sequence). The CDR3 totals 16 residues. CDR3 region: CASSLIAGGRTDTQYF. The CDR3 region has the DNA TGTGCCAGCAGTTTGATAGCGGGAGGTCGCACAGATACGCAGTATTTT.

The J gene is TRBJ2-2, the V gene TRBV6-5; possible D gene TRBD1, 6 bases. Trimming removed 5 bases from V and 7 bases from J, with 14 bases in between. The CDR3 is made up of 14 amino acids. Germline V gene lookup returns CDR1 MNHEY and CDR2 SVGAGI. The CDR3 protein is CASSRSQGSGELFF. As DNA, the CDR3 is TGTGCCAGCAGTCGGTCGCAGGGGAGCGGGGAGCTGTTTTTT.

Written as DNA, the CDR3 is TGTGCCAGCAGTCCACAGGGGCGCACTGAAGCTTTCTTT. Translating gives CASSPQGRTEAFF. The chain employs TRBV28 and TRBJ1-1; 7 nucleotides align to TRBD1. Per the germline V gene, CDR1 is MDHEN and CDR2 is SYDVKM. V trimming: 5 bases; J trimming: 4 bases; junction bases outside the gene matches: 4. CDR3 length: 13 amino acids.

For the CDR3, the DNA is TGTGCCAGCAGCCAAGAGAGCGGGGCCACTGAAGCTTTCTTT. Its translation: CASSQESGATEAFF. The genes are TRBV3-1 (or the pseudogene TRBV3-2) and TRBJ1-1, with TRBD1 as a possible D gene (5 bases). This CDR3 is 14 amino acids long. V lost 0 bases to trimming and J lost 4 bases, with 9 bases between them. CDR1 and CDR2 from the germline V gene are LGHDT and YNNKEL (reference sequence).

The chain couples TRBV5-1 to TRBJ2-7; 9 bases align to TRBD2. The CDR3 spans 14 residues. Trimming took 0 bases from V and 6 from J; bases not matched to a gene: 4. Per the germline V gene, CDR1 is SGHRS and CDR2 is YFSETQ. The chain's CDR3 is CASSLALAGSEQYF. The CDR3 nucleotides read TGCGCCAGCAGCTTGGCTCTAGCGGGAAGCGAGCAGTACTTC.

The chain carries TRBV21-1 and TRBJ1-2; TRBD1, the D gene given by the table, was not confirmed from the DNA. TRBV21-1 has pseudogene status. CDR3 length: 13 residues. The CDR3: CASSNHRNYGYTF. As DNA, the CDR3 is TGTGCCAGCAGCAATCACAGGAACTATGGCTACACCTTC.

This clone was picked up one time. V and J are TRBV2 and TRBJ1-4, with TRBD1 as a possible D gene (6 bases). The V and J ends lost 2 bases and 7 bases respectively, with 14 bases between them. This CDR3 is 15 amino acids long. The germline V gene has CDR1 SNHLY and CDR2 FYNNEI. The CDR3 nucleotides read TGTGCCAGCAGTGAACTCTACGGGGGGCGTGAAAAACTGTTTTTT. It yields the protein CASSELYGGREKLFF. Full variable domain (remainder filled in from reference TRBV2 and TRBJ1-4): EPEVTQTPSHQVTQMGQEVILRCVPISNHLYFYWYRQILGQKVEFLVSFYNNEISEKSEIFDDQFSVERPDGSNFTLKIRSTKLEDSAMYFCASSELYGGREKLFFGSGTQLSVL.

The chain joins TRBV30 to TRBJ1-2; D unclear. V shed 0 bases and J shed 7 bases, with 9 bases lying between them. Germline loops: CDR1 GTSNPN, CDR2 SVGIG (reference sequence). The CDR3 spans 12 residues. CDR3 bases: TGTGCCTGGAGTGTACTCTTAGTTGGCTACACCTTC. This translates into CAWSVLLVGYTF. The full variable domain, rest sourced from reference TRBV30 and TRBJ1-2, is SQTIHQWPATLVQPVGSPLSLECTVEGTSNPNLYWYRQAAGRGLQLLFYSVGIGQISSEVPQNLSASRPQDRQFILSSKKLLLSDSGFYLCAWSVLLVGYTFGSGTRLTVV.

V is TRBV29-1 and J is TRBJ1-2; 11 positions agree with TRBD1. This CDR3 has 16 residues. V trimming: 0 bases; J trimming: 5 bases; junction bases outside the gene matches: 8. Germline values: CDR1 SQVTM, CDR2 ANQGSEA. The CDR3 protein is CSVEDLGDRGFYGYTF. For the CDR3, the DNA is TGCAGCGTTGAAGATCTAGGGGACAGGGGGTTTTATGGCTACACCTTC.

This chain connects TRBV15 to TRBJ2-3; TRBD1 matches 11 bases. Germline V lookup: CDR1 LNHNV, CDR2 YYDKDF (reference sequence). The junction had 8 bases not matched to a gene; V was cut back by 2 bases and J by 4 bases. The CDR3 is 17 residues long. The CDR3 coding sequence is TGTGCCACCAGCAGATCAGGTCCGGGACAGGGGGCAGATACGCAGTATTTT. Its translation is CATSRSGPGQGADTQYF.

The chain recombines TRBV7-3 with TRBJ2-1, with 7 bases identical to TRBD2. Germline trimming cut 5 bases from V and 3 bases from J; bases unmatched to any gene: 7. The germline CDR1 and CDR2 sequences are SGHTA and FQGTGA. This CDR3 comprises 15 residues. The CDR3 bases are TGTGCCAGCAGCATGACTAGCACAATCTACAATGAGCAGTTCTTC. It codes for CASSMTSTIYNEQFF. The full variable domain, completed using reference TRBV7-3 and TRBJ2-1, is GAGVSQTPSNKVTEKGKYVELRCDPISGHTALYWYRQSLGQGPEFLIYFQGTGAADDSGLPNDRFFAVRPEGSVSTLKIQRTERGDSAVYLCASSMTSTIYNEQFFGPGTRLTVL.

This chain connects TRBV29-1 to TRBJ1-3, with TRBD1 identical over 10 bases. The CDR3 extends over 14 amino acids. With V trimmed by 8 bases and J by 2 bases, 6 bases remained unmatched. Germline loops: CDR1 SQVTM, CDR2 ANQGSEA. This CDR3 reads CSPRDRGAGNTIYF. The CDR3 nucleotides read TGCAGCCCCCGGGACAGGGGCGCTGGAAACACCATATATTTT.

The genes are TRBV4-1 and TRBJ2-7, with TRBD2 identical over 9 bases. The CDR3 has 16 amino acids. Germline lookup yields CDR1 MGHRA and CDR2 YSYEKL. Trimming cost V 3 bases and J 5 bases; bases outside gene matches: 11. CDR3 nucleotides: TGCGCCAGCAGCCAGATAAGCGGGAGGTCGGCCCACGAGCAGTACTTC. Amino acid sequence: CASSQISGRSAHEQYF.

The chain has TRBV10-3 and TRBJ2-6, with 7 bases matching TRBD1. V trimming: 10 bases; J trimming: 2 bases; junction bases outside the gene matches: 2. This CDR3 has 13 residues. Germline CDR1 ENHRY, CDR2 SYGVKD. The CDR3 region is CASQGAGANVLTF. The CDR3 nucleotides are TGTGCCAGCCAGGGGGCTGGGGCCAACGTCCTGACTTTC.

V is TRBV12-2 and J is TRBJ2-6; TRBD2, as called in the table, went unchecked against the DNA. TRBV12-2 is given as a pseudogene. CDR3 length: 19 amino acids. The DNA for the CDR3 is TGTGCAAGTCGCTTAGCGGGAGGGATTGGAACGGCTGGGGCCAACGTCCTGACTTTC. It translates to CASRLAGGIGTAGANVLTF.

This clone was observed a handful of times. The rearrangement joins TRBV4-1 to TRBJ2-3; 8 bases are a match to TRBD1. CDR1 MGHRA and CDR2 YSYEKL come from the germline V gene. V lost 0 bases and J lost 2; bases outside the gene matches: 4. The CDR3 is 16 residues long. The CDR3 reads CASSQEHRGATDTQYF. The CDR3 DNA reads TGCGCCAGCAGCCAAGAGCACAGGGGGGCCACAGATACGCAGTATTTT.

The gene calls are TRBV19 and TRBJ2-5; 7 nucleotides line up with TRBD1. Germline CDR1 LNHDA, CDR2 SQIVND (reference sequence). With V trimmed by 8 bases and J by 5 bases, 14 bases remained unmatched. This CDR3 is built from 15 residues. The DNA of the CDR3 is TGTGCCAGTGGGGCATTTGAGGGGGCTATCGAGACCCAGTACTTC. Its translation is CASGAFEGAIETQYF.

The chain carries TRBV6-6 and TRBJ1-2; D perhaps matches TRBD1 (6 bases). Trimming left V 7 bases short and J 8 bases short, with 17 bases between. CDR3 size: 13 residues. The germline CDR1 and CDR2 sequences are MNHNY and SVGAGI (reference sequence). The CDR3 DNA sequence: TGTGCCAGCACCCCGGGGCAGGGGAAAGGCTACACCTTC. Translation gives CASTPGQGKGYTF.

The V call is TRBV7-7, the J call TRBJ2-7, with 9 bases lining up with TRBD1. The germline V gene has CDR1 SSHAT and CDR2 FNYEAQ (reference sequence). This CDR3 is 15 amino acids long. V lost 5 bases to trimming and J lost 2 bases; unmatched junction nucleotides: 7. CDR3 protein: CASSIGTGPTYEQYF. CDR3 nucleotide sequence: TGTGCCAGCAGCATCGGGACAGGGCCAACCTACGAGCAGTACTTC. The whole variable domain, filled in from reference TRBV7-7 and TRBJ2-7, reads GAGVSQSPRYKVTKRGQDVTLRCDPISSHATLYWYQQALGQGPEFLTYFNYEAQPDKSGLPSDRFSAERPEGSISTLTIQRTEQRDSAMYRCASSIGTGPTYEQYFGPGTRLTVT.

The chain links TRBV18 to TRBJ1-6; D gene uncertain. Trimming removed 2 bases at V and 0 bases at J, with 8 bases between. Looked up from germline, CDR1 is KGHSH and CDR2 is LQKENI. The CDR3 is 16 amino acids. The CDR3 DNA follows: TGTGCCAGCTCACCAGCGTCTAGCTCCTATAATTCACCCCTCCACTTT. It codes for CASSPASSSYNSPLHF.

The chain employs TRBV10-3 and TRBJ2-1; 11 nucleotides align to TRBD2. The length of the CDR3 is 15 residues. The germline V gene encodes CDR1 ENHRY and CDR2 SYGVKD. Germline trimming cut 5 bases from V and 6 bases from J; bases unmatched to any gene: 6. The DNA of the CDR3 is TGTGCCATCAGTACTAGCGGGGGAAACATCAATGAGCAGTTCTTC. It is translated as CAISTSGGNINEQFF.

This chain joins TRBV21-1 and TRBJ2-7; the table's D call, TRBD2, was not checked against the DNA. TRBV21-1 constitutes a pseudogene. The CDR3 has 15 amino acids. CDR3 sequence reads: CASSKVGLAYYEQYF. The CDR3 DNA follows: TGTGCCAGCAGCAAAGTGGGACTAGCCTACTACGAGCAGTACTTC.

This chain joins TRBV19 and TRBJ2-1; 7 positions agree with TRBD2. Losses at the gene ends were 6 bases for V and 4 bases for J; bases not matched to a gene: 15. The CDR3 totals 17 residues. The germline CDR1 and CDR2 sequences are LNHDA and SQIVND (reference sequence). In nucleotides, the CDR3 is TGTGCCAGTAGCTCCGGGGGAGGGATCCTTCGGTACAATGAGCAGTTCTTC. Translating gives CASSSGGGILRYNEQFF.

The CDR3 loop reads CASSLQNRATGELFF. Written as DNA, the CDR3 is TGTGCCAGCAGCTTACAGAACAGGGCTACCGGGGAGCTGTTTTTT. The chain recombines TRBV13 with TRBJ2-2, with TRBD1 as a possible D gene (6 bases). The V end was cut by 2 bases, the J end by 5 bases, with 12 bases between. CDR1 and CDR2 from the germline V gene are PRHDT and FYEKMQ (reference sequence). The CDR3 length is 15 residues.